This T cell receptor beta chain was captured in a study of OX40 agonist ivuxolimab in advanced cancers. Across the study: At 0.01 to 10 mg/kg, ivuxolimab was administered intravenously to patients every 2 weeks. Prior therapy, whether anti-PD-1, anti-PD-L1 or anti-CTLA-4, was allowed, and roughly 40% had some.

Comment on this clone: Its matching antigen is unknown.

Libraries were prepared by immunoSEQ multiplex PCR; TCRdb keeps only in-frame clonotypes and omits some of them. The data show about 83,000 clones, with approximately 84% seen just once and roughly 6.6% held by the top ten. From germline, CDR1 is SGHTA and CDR2 FQGNSA. Trimming took 3 bases from V and 5 from J, leaving 8 bases between them. The CDR3 covers 13 residues. Study-wide points: Certain nonresponders likewise exhibited a low normalized T-cell clonal expansion. At 0.1 to 3.0 mg/kg, CD4+ and CD8+ blood T cells expanded clonally by week 6.

The material was CD4+ or CD8+ T cells sorted from blood, obtained in a trial of the OX40 agonist ivuxolimab. V and J are TRBV7-2 and TRBJ1-5, with D perhaps TRBD1 (5 bases). The TCR was taken from an adult with an advanced solid tumor such as melanoma, head and neck, liver or kidney cancer. CDR3 region: CASSLQGDQPQHF. The DNA of the CDR3 is TGTGCCAGCAGCTTGCAGGGAGATCAGCCCCAGCATTTT.